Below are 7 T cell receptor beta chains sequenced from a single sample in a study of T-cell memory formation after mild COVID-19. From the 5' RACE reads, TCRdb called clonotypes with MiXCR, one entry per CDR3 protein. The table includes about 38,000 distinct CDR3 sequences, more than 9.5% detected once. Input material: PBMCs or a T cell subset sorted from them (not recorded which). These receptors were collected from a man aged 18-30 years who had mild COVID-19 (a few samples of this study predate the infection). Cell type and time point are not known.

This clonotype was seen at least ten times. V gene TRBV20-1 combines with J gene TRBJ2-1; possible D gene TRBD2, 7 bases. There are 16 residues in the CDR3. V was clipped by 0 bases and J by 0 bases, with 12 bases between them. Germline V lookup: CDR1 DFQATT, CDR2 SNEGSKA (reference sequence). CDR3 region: CSAREAGASSYNEQFF. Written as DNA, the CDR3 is TGCAGTGCTAGAGAGGCGGGGGCGAGCTCCTACAATGAGCAGTTCTTC.

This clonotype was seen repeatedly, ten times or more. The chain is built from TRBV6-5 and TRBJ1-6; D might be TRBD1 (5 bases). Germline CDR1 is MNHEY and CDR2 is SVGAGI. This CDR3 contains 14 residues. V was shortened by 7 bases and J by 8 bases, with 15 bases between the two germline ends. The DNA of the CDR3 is TGTGCCAGCATGCAGGGAGGGCTTGATTCACCCCTCCACTTT. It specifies CASMQGGLDSPLHF.

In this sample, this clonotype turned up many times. This chain's CDR3 is CASSLTSSEDTQYF. The CDR3 nucleotides read TGTGCCAGCAGCCTTACTAGCTCCGAAGATACGCAGTATTTT. The chain carries TRBV3-1 and TRBJ2-3; tentatively, D is TRBD2 (6 bases). Trimming cost V 4 bases and J 5 bases, with 13 bases left between them. The CDR3 length is 14 residues. Germline-derived CDR1 and CDR2 are LGHDT and YNNKEL (reference sequence).

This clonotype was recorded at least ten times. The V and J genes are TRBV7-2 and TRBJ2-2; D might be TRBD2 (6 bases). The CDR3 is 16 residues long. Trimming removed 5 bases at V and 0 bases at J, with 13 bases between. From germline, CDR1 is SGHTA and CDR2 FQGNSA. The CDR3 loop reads CASSRYGTSNTGELFF. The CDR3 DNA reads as TGTGCCAGCAGCCGCTACGGGACTTCGAACACCGGGGAGCTGTTTTTT.

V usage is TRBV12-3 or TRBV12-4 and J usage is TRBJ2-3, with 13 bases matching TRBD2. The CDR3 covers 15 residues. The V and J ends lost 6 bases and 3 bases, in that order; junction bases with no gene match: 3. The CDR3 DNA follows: TGTGCCAGCAGCCTGACTAGCGGGGGGACAGATACGCAGTATTTT. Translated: CASSLTSGGTDTQYF.

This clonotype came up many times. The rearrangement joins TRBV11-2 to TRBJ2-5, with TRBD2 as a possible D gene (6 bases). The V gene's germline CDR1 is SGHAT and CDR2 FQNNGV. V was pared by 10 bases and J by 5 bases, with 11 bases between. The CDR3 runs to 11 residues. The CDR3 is CAIRRGETQYF. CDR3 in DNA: TGTGCCATCCGGAGGGGCGAGACCCAGTACTTC. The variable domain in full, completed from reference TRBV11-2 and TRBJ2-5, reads EAGVAQSPRYKIIEKRQSVAFWCNPISGHATLYWYQQILGQGPKLLIQFQNNGVVDDSQLPKDRFSAERLKGVDSTLKIQPAKLEDSAVYLCAIRRGETQYFGPGTRLLVL.

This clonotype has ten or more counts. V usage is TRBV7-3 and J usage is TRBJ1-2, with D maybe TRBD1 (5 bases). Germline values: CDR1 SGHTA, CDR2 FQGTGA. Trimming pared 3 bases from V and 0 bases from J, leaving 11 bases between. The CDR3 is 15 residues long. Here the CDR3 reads CASSLGPDSNYGYTF. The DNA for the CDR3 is TGTGCCAGCAGCTTGGGGCCAGACTCTAACTATGGCTACACCTTC.